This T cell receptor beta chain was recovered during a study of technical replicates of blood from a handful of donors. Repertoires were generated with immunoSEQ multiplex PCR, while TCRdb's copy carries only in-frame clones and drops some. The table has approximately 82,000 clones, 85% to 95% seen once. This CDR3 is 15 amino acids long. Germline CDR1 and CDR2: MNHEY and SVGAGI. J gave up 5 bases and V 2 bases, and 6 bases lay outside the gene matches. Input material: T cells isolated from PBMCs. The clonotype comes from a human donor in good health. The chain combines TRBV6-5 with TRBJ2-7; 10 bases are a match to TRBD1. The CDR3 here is CASSYGRDRGDEQYF. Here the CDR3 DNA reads TGTGCCAGCAGTTACGGACGGGACAGGGGAGACGAGCAGTACTTC.